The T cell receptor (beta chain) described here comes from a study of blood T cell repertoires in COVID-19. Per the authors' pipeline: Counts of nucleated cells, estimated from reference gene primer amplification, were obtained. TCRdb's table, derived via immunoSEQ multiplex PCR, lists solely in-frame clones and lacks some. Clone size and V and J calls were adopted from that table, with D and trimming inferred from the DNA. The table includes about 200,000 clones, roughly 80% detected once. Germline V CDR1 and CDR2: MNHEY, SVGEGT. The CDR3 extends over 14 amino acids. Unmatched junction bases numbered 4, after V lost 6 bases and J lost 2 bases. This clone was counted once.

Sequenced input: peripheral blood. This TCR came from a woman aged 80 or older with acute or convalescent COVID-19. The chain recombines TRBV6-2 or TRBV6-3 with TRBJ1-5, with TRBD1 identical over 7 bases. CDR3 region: CASSQDRGNQPQHF. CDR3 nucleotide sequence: TGTGCCAGCAGCCAAGACAGGGGCAATCAGCCCCAGCATTTT.